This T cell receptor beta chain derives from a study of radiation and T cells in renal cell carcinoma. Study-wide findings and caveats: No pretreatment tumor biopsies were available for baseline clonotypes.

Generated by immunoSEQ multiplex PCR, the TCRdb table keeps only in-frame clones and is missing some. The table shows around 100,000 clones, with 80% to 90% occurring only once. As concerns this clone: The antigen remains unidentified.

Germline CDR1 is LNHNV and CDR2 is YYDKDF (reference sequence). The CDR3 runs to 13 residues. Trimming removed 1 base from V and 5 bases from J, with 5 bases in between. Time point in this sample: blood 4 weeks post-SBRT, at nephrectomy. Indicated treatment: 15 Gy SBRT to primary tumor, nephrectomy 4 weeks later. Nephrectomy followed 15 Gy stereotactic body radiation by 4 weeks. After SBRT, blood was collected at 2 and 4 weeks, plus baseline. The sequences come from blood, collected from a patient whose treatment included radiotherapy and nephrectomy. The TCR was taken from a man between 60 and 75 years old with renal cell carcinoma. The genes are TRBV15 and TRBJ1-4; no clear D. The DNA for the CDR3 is TGTGCCACCAGCAGAGTAGCAAATGAAAAACTGTTTTTT. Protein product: CATSRVANEKLFF.